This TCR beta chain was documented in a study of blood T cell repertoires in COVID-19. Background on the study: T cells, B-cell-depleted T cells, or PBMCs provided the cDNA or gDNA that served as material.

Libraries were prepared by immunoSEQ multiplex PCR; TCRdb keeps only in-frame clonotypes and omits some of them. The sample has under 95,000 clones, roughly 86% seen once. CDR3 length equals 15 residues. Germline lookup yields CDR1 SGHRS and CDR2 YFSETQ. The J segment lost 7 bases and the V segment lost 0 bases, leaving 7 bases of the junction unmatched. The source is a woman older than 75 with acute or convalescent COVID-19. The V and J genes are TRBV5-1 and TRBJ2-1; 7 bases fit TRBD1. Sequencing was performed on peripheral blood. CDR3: CASSLVGPQGNEQFF. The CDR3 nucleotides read TGCGCCAGCAGCTTGGTGGGGCCACAGGGGAATGAGCAGTTCTTC.